This TCR beta chain was recorded in a study of graft-versus-host responses after intestinal transplantation. Germline V gene lookup returns CDR1 SGHAT and CDR2 FQNNGV. V was pared by 6 bases and J by 4 bases, with 11 bases of the junction left unmatched. This CDR3 is 17 amino acids long. Profiling relied on immunoSEQ multiplex PCR, and the TCRdb table lists in-frame clones only, not all of them. The sample contains some 45,000 clones, approximately 94% of which appear only once. This specimen consisted of PBMCs, obtained about 320 days after intestinal transplant. The sequence came from a human patient who received an intestinal transplant, so some T cells may come from the graft donor. V and J are TRBV11-2 and TRBJ2-1; 11 nucleotides line up with TRBD1. The CDR3 region is CASRAVWGTGGYNEQFF. In DNA, the CDR3 is TGTGCCAGCAGGGCGGTTTGGGGGACAGGGGGGTACAATGAGCAGTTCTTC. Full variable domain (remainder filled in from reference TRBV11-2 and TRBJ2-1): EAGVAQSPRYKIIEKRQSVAFWCNPISGHATLYWYQQILGQGPKLLIQFQNNGVVDDSQLPKDRFSAERLKGVDSTLKIQPAKLEDSAVYLCASRAVWGTGGYNEQFFGPGTRLTVL.